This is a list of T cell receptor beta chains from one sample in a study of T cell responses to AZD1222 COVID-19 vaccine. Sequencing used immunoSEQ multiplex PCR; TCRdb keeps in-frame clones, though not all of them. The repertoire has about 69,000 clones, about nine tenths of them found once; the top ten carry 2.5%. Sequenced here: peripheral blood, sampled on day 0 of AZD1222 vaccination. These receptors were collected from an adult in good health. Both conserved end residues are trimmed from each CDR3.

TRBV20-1	SASLRKDEKLF
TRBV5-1	ASGTGGSDYGYT
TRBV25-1	ASSDSIYGYT
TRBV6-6	ASRLAGANEQF
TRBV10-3	AIRTGQGKDTQY
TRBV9	ASSAGGRRTNTGELF
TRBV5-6	ASSFDRDTGELF
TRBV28	ASSQRLAGVWEQY
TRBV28	ASSSSNSNQPQH
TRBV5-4	ASSSTNTDTQY
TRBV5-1	ASSSGTGGGQPQH
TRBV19	ASSMDRLNTEAF
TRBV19	ASSRDRGNEQY
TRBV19	ASSFSPGQSHEKLF
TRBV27	ASSLWGQGGETQY
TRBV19	ASSLMGLAGGVNEQF
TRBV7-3	ASSPTPGLAYNEQF
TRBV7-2	ASSEGTGPYEQY
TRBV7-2	ASSLVRTNTEAF
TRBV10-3	AISDPRIYEQF
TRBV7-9	ASSLETNEKLF
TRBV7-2	ASSFPSGATDTQY
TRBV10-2	ASNEGTGKYNQPQH
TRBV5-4	ASSLSSLNSPLH
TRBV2	ASTAAGWTEAF
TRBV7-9	ASSLGISGQGKDNSPLH
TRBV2	ASSDDHTIGRPQH
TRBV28	ASSPGRITEAF
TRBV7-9	ASSLSPGEQY
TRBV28	ASGLLGTGMYNEQF
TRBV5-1	ASSLAPAGGLEQY
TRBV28	ASSPRDEQF
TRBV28	ASNPPTGIYGYT
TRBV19	ASSIGQPYGYT
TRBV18	ASSPGTGRGEAF
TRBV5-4	ASSLGQGFDGYT
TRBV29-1	SVERGSSYEQY
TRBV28	ASSLGSVYGTEAF
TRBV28	ASSFGQASYEQY
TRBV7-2	ASSPRDTQY
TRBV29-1	SVLTGDTGELF
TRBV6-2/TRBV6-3	ASSYSLREEDNEQF
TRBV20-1	SALSKETQY
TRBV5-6	ASSINPRTVSIEQY
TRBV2	ASSLIGQGRRGNSPLH
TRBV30	APSPKPPEAF
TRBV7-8	ASSTIAGGRVQF
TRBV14	ASSWWGGNTEAF
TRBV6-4	ASSDSGTTGANYGYT
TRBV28	ASSLSTDGYT
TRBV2	ASRGRLAKNIQY
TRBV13	ASSLGQGNTGELF
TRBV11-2	ASSLEASLNYGYT
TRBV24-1	ATGQSNQPQH
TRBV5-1	ASSYNRGFSGNTIY
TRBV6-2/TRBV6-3	ASSSEGKILAKNIQY
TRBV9	ASSPVTGGADKKLF
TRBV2	ASRDRDRNTGELF